This is a list of T cell receptor beta chains from one sample in a study of blood T cells in healthy people across ages. Each CDR3 protein is one row after TCRdb ran MiXCR on the 5' RACE reads. Of 1.4 million to 1.5 million distinct CDR3 sequences in the sample, approximately 38% were seen once. Sequencing was carried out using blood. These receptors came from a woman between 18 and 30 years old in good health. CDR3s include the opening cysteine and the closing phenylalanine or tryptophan. A D gene is named only where the DNA matches it firmly. Clone size, where shown, is once, few, many, or a class for clones that have expanded.

D,size,V,J,DNA,CDR3
TRBD2,few,TRBV7-2,TRBJ2-4,TGTGCCAGCAGCCGGGGGGAGATGGCGGGTAGGGACATTCAGTACTTC,CASSRGEMAGRDIQYF
.,.,TRBV5-1,TRBJ2-1,TGCGCCAGCAGCTTGGTGGACAGTAATGAGCAGTTCTTC,CASSLVDSNEQFF
.,.,TRBV6-4,TRBJ2-3,TGTGCCACCCAGAAAGGAAATACGCAGTATTTT,CATQKGNTQYF
.,few,TRBV18,TRBJ2-5,TGTGCCAGCTCACCATCGGGTTTGGGGGAGCAGTACTTC,CASSPSGLGEQYF
.,few,TRBV10-3,TRBJ2-1,TGTGCCATCAGTGCCTCTAGCGTCGTTGGCAATGAGCAGTTCTTC,CAISASSVVGNEQFF
TRBD2,.,TRBV10-3,TRBJ2-5,TGTGCCATCAGTAGCACCGGGACTAGCGGGAGGGTGGGGGAGCAGTACTTC,CAISSTGTSGRVGEQYF
.,.,TRBV20-1,TRBJ2-5,TGCAGTGCTAGACCTGGGGGGGCTAGGAACAAGCAGTACTTC,CSARPGGARNKQYF
TRBD1,.,TRBV7-2,TRBJ1-1,TGTGCCAGCAGCGTGTCACAGGGGAGGAATGAAGCTTTCTTT,CASSVSQGRNEAFF
.,few,TRBV7-9,TRBJ2-7,TGTGCCAGCAGCTTGAGGCAGTTCAACGAGCAGTACTTC,CASSLRQFNEQYF
.,few,TRBV10-3,TRBJ1-1,TGTGCCATCAGTGGGGGAATTAGTGAAGCTTTCTTT,CAISGGISEAFF
.,.,TRBV4-1,TRBJ2-1,TGCGCCAGCAGCAACGTTGACGGAGGATACAATGAGCAGTTCTTC,CASSNVDGGYNEQFF
TRBD2,.,TRBV20-1,TRBJ2-1,TGCAGTGCTAGAGATCGGGCTAGCGGGTCCTACAATGAGCAGTTCTTC,CSARDRASGSYNEQFF
.,few,TRBV7-2,TRBJ1-1,TGTGCCAGCAGAGAACAGACCACCATGAACACTGAAGCTTTCTTT,CASREQTTMNTEAFF
.,few,TRBV20-1,TRBJ2-7,TGCAGTGCTCCCTCCCCGGACAGACCTACCTACGAGCAGTACTTC,CSAPSPDRPTYEQYF
.,many,TRBV7-2,TRBJ1-2,TGTGCCAGCAGTTCCCAGGTCGTGGCGGACGGCTACACCTTC,CASSSQVVADGYTF
TRBD1,.,TRBV27,TRBJ2-5,TGTGCCAGCAGTCTACGGGACAGTGGAGAGCAGTACTTC,CASSLRDSGEQYF
.,once,TRBV7-7,TRBJ2-1,TGTGCTAGCAGCTTAGTGTATGGGGCGTCGGAAGTCAATGAGCAGTTCTTC,CASSLVYGASEVNEQFF
.,.,TRBV20-1,TRBJ1-5,TGCAGTGCTGGAAGGGGGGCAGACATCAATCAGCCCCAGCATTTT,CSAGRGADINQPQHF
.,once,TRBV5-1,TRBJ1-4,TGCGCCAGCAGTCGGGGCCAAGACACCACTAATGAAAAACTGTTTTTT,CASSRGQDTTNEKLFF
.,.,TRBV7-9,TRBJ2-5,TGTGCCAGCACAATTACGACTAGCCAAGAGACCCAGTACTTC,CASTITTSQETQYF
TRBD2,few,TRBV12-3/TRBV12-4,TRBJ2-2,TGTGCCAGCAGTCCACGACTAGCGGCGAACACCGGGGAGCTGTTTTTT,CASSPRLAANTGELFF
.,.,TRBV13,TRBJ1-1,TGTGCCACCCGCCCTCTACGGGGACCGGTCACTGAAGCTTTCTTT,CATRPLRGPVTEAFF
.,.,TRBV24-1,TRBJ2-3,TGTGCCACCCCACTGAACCGACCCACAGATACGCAGTATTTT,CATPLNRPTDTQYF
TRBD2,once,TRBV3-1,TRBJ2-7,TGTGCCAGCAGCCCGAAGCGGGAGTGGGGTAAACACGAGCAGTACTTC,CASSPKREWGKHEQYF
.,few,TRBV2,TRBJ2-3,TGTGCCAGCAGTGGCCCGGGGGATACGCAGTATTTT,CASSGPGDTQYF
.,few,TRBV4-1,TRBJ2-7,TGCGCCAGCAGCCCCCTGGGGACCACCTTGCAGTACTTC,CASSPLGTTLQYF
.,few,TRBV9,TRBJ2-1,TGTGCCAGCAGCGTAGGAGGGGCGATTTACAATGAGCAGTTCTTC,CASSVGGAIYNEQFF
TRBD2,.,TRBV7-8,TRBJ2-7,TGTGCCAGCAGCTTAGATAGCGGGGGGGGGTACGAGCAGTACTTC,CASSLDSGGGYEQYF
.,.,TRBV9,TRBJ1-5,TGTGCCAGCGCTACAGGGAAGAGCAATCAGCCCCAGCATTTT,CASATGKSNQPQHF
.,few,TRBV7-9,TRBJ1-1,TGTGCCAGCGCTAGACTAGCAAACACTGAAGCTTTCTTT,CASARLANTEAFF
.,.,TRBV6-1,TRBJ2-2,TGTGCCAGCAGACTAGTCCGCGGGGAGCTGTTTTTT,CASRLVRGELFF
.,.,TRBV13,TRBJ2-5,TGTGCCAGCAGCCACCGGGACAAAAAAGAGACCCAGTACTTC,CASSHRDKKETQYF
.,.,TRBV20-1,TRBJ2-7,TGCAGTGCTACCGGCACGTACAATGAGCAGTACTTC,CSATGTYNEQYF
.,.,TRBV6-4,TRBJ1-1,TGTGCCAGCAGCTGGGAGGGCACTGAAGCTTTCTTT,CASSWEGTEAFF
.,.,TRBV3-1,TRBJ1-6,TGTGCCAGCAGCCAAGAAGGGATCCAGCTCCCCCACTTT,CASSQEGIQLPHF
.,.,TRBV6-2/TRBV6-3,TRBJ2-1,TGTGCCAGCAGTTTGTTAGGGCCGTGGCATGAGCAGTTCTTC,CASSLLGPWHEQFF
TRBD1,few,TRBV29-1,TRBJ2-3,TGCAGCGTGGGACAGGACCTCACAGATACGCAGTATTTT,CSVGQDLTDTQYF
.,.,TRBV9,TRBJ1-1,TGTGCCAGCAGCGTGGGTTTGGTTGATACTGAAGCTTTCTTT,CASSVGLVDTEAFF
TRBD1,few,TRBV29-1,TRBJ2-7,TGCAGCGTAGTCTCGAGACAGGGATTCGACGAGCAGTACTTC,CSVVSRQGFDEQYF
TRBD2,once,TRBV19,TRBJ2-7,TGTGCCAGTAGTATAAGTAGCGGGACTCTCTACGAGCAGTACTTC,CASSISSGTLYEQYF
TRBD1,.,TRBV7-9,TRBJ1-4,TGTGCCAGCAGGGCCGGGACAGGCGCTGAAAAACTGTTTTTT,CASRAGTGAEKLFF
.,few,TRBV12-3/TRBV12-4,TRBJ1-1,TGTGCCAGCAAAGGGTCCACGAAGGCGAACACTGAAGCTTTCTTT,CASKGSTKANTEAFF
.,.,TRBV10-2,TRBJ1-5,TGCGCCAGCAGTGAGTCGAAACAGGGAGGAGGCAATCAGCCCCAGCATTTT,CASSESKQGGGNQPQHF
TRBD1,few,TRBV20-1,TRBJ1-3,TGCAGTGCTAGATCGACAGGGGGAACCTCTGGAAACACCATATATTTT,CSARSTGGTSGNTIYF
TRBD2,.,TRBV12-3/TRBV12-4,TRBJ2-1,TGTGCCAGCAGTTTTAGTATCCTAGCGGGAGCCGGTTACAATGAGCAGTTCTTC,CASSFSILAGAGYNEQFF
TRBD1,once,TRBV7-9,TRBJ1-5,TGTGCCAGCAGCTTAGGGGACAGGGCTCAGCCCCAGCATTTT,CASSLGDRAQPQHF
.,few,TRBV29-1,TRBJ2-5,TGCAGCGGTGAAGTCCAAGAGACCCAGTACTTC,CSGEVQETQYF
TRBD1,.,TRBV20-1,TRBJ1-2,TGCAGTGCTAGAGCCCTGGGACAGGGTAATGGGGGCTACACCTTC,CSARALGQGNGGYTF
.,few,TRBV11-2,TRBJ2-3,TGTGCCAGCACCCGAGCAGATACGCAGTATTTT,CASTRADTQYF
.,few,TRBV6-1,TRBJ2-1,TGTGCCAGCAGTGAGGTCGCGTACAATGAGCAGTTCTTC,CASSEVAYNEQFF
TRBD1,.,TRBV7-9,TRBJ1-1,TGTGCCAGCAGCTGGGGACAGGGAGGAGGAACTGAAGCTTTCTTT,CASSWGQGGGTEAFF
.,.,TRBV4-2,TRBJ2-7,TGTGCCAGCAGCCAAGACTGGTCCTTCTCCTACGAGCAGTACTTC,CASSQDWSFSYEQYF
TRBD2,.,TRBV2,TRBJ2-3,TGTGCCAGCAGTGAAGCGATCAGAGCGGGGGGGACGATGGATACGCAGTATTTT,CASSEAIRAGGTMDTQYF
TRBD1,.,TRBV6-1,TRBJ1-5,TGTGCCAGCAGTGAAAGACAGGGTCTTCTCCGCGCCTGGCAGCCCCAGCATTTT,CASSERQGLLRAWQPQHF
.,.,TRBV18,TRBJ2-1,TGTGCCAGCTCACCACGGGTTGATCGAGAGGAGCAGTTCTTC,CASSPRVDREEQFF